This TCR beta chain was captured by sequencing in a study of metastatic and nonmetastatic thyroid tumors. Study summary: Samples came from malignant and benign thyroid patients, and repertoires were compared across blood and tumor or nodule tissue.

Findings of the study overall: In blood and tumor, TCR beta diversity was reportedly significantly higher in malignant thyroid tumors than in benign nodules.

No treatment had been given to any patient before thyroid surgery. Comments on this clone: Its target is not known.

TCRdb ran MiXCR on the PCR reads. The table has more than 15,000 clones, roughly 24% seen once. This receptor was identified in a female donor with papillary thyroid cancer or a benign thyroid nodule (not recorded which). Some clones in this sample may be carry-over from other donors' samples. Source material: tumor tissue.

The CDR3 loop is CASSEWRTGANVLTF. The CDR3, as DNA: TGTGCCAGCAGTGAATGGCGGACTGGGGCCAACGTCCTGACTTTC. V gene TRBV6-1 combines with J gene TRBJ2-6; D call uncertain. The V end was cut by 2 bases, the J end by 2 bases, with 7 bases between. This CDR3 contains 15 residues. The germline CDR1 and CDR2 sequences are MNHNS and SASEGT.